Listed below are T cell receptor beta chains from one sample, sequenced in a study of shared clonotypes between healthy human individuals. Repertoires were generated with immunoSEQ multiplex PCR, while TCRdb's copy carries only in-frame clones and drops some. The table includes about 1.1 million clones, 78% detected once. Sequencing was done on a sample of memory CD4+ T cells from PBMCs. The receptors were gathered from a man younger than 35 in good health. Some clones in this sample may be carry-over from other donors' samples. Each CDR3 is given with its conserved first and last residue.

J gene	V gene	CDR3 protein
TRBJ2-1	TRBV28	CASSLPRRGEQFF
TRBJ2-7	TRBV6-6	CASRLNYEQYF
TRBJ2-1	TRBV10-3	CAIKGTGDEQFF
TRBJ2-5	TRBV7-3	CASSPGLPGQTQYF
TRBJ1-1	TRBV10-3	CAIRIQGNTEAFF
TRBJ1-4	TRBV4-1	CASSKREGAGEKLFF
TRBJ2-5	TRBV30	CAWSTRGETQYF
TRBJ1-2	TRBV5-1	CASSRDDYGYTF
TRBJ2-7	TRBV28	CASSPEGYYNEQYF
TRBJ1-1	TRBV7-2	CASSLGKKNTEAFF
TRBJ2-2	TRBV28	CASRIQNTGELFF
TRBJ2-2	TRBV6-5	CASNNGQGGTGELFF
TRBJ2-1	TRBV28	CASSLGQANNEQFF
TRBJ1-3	TRBV2	CASSEGGQSSGNTIYF
TRBJ2-7	TRBV30	CAWSRLANSVEQYF
TRBJ2-2	TRBV14	CASSPVGAANTGELFF
TRBJ2-7	TRBV28	CASSLPGTGSGEQYF
TRBJ2-7	TRBV19	CASTSQAGDYEQYF
TRBJ2-5	TRBV28	CASSLGLAGGQETQYF
TRBJ2-2	TRBV7-3	CASSSPREANTGELFF
TRBJ2-1	TRBV10-2	CASRKTSGSYNEQFF
TRBJ2-5	TRBV6-5	CASSYGETQYF
TRBJ2-1	TRBV28	CAIKTSGLNEQFF
TRBJ2-7	TRBV14	CASSRSGPQEQYF
TRBJ1-5	TRBV18	CASSPTRTGQPQHF
TRBJ2-7	TRBV6-5	CASSRGQGIHEQYF
TRBJ1-3	TRBV30	CAWNGVRSGNTIYF
TRBJ2-5	TRBV5-6	CASSLDPSDRKQETQYF
TRBJ2-7	TRBV4-2	CASSQSRAATMGEQYF